This T cell receptor (beta chain) was sequenced for a study of neurological immune-mediated disorders. Findings and caveats of the study: TCR-beta repertoires seemed private in all groups, with no expanded CDR3 amino acid sequences shared.

One entry per CDR3 protein, called by TCRdb with MiXCR from the 5' RACE reads. Among under 80,000 distinct CDR3 sequences listed, about 9% were seen once. This clonotype was counted many times. Its antigen is currently unknown. This sequence was found in a man aged 50 to 60 in good health. The sequenced material came from PBMCs.

The CDR3 is CASSAGQVDNQPQHF. CDR3 sequence (DNA): TGTGCCAGCAGTGCAGGACAGGTAGACAATCAGCCCCAGCATTTT. The genes are TRBV6-1 and TRBJ1-5; 7 bases align to TRBD1. V shed 4 bases and J 3 bases; nucleotides not matched to a gene: 6. This CDR3 contains 15 residues. Per the germline V gene, CDR1 is MNHNS and CDR2 is SASEGT.